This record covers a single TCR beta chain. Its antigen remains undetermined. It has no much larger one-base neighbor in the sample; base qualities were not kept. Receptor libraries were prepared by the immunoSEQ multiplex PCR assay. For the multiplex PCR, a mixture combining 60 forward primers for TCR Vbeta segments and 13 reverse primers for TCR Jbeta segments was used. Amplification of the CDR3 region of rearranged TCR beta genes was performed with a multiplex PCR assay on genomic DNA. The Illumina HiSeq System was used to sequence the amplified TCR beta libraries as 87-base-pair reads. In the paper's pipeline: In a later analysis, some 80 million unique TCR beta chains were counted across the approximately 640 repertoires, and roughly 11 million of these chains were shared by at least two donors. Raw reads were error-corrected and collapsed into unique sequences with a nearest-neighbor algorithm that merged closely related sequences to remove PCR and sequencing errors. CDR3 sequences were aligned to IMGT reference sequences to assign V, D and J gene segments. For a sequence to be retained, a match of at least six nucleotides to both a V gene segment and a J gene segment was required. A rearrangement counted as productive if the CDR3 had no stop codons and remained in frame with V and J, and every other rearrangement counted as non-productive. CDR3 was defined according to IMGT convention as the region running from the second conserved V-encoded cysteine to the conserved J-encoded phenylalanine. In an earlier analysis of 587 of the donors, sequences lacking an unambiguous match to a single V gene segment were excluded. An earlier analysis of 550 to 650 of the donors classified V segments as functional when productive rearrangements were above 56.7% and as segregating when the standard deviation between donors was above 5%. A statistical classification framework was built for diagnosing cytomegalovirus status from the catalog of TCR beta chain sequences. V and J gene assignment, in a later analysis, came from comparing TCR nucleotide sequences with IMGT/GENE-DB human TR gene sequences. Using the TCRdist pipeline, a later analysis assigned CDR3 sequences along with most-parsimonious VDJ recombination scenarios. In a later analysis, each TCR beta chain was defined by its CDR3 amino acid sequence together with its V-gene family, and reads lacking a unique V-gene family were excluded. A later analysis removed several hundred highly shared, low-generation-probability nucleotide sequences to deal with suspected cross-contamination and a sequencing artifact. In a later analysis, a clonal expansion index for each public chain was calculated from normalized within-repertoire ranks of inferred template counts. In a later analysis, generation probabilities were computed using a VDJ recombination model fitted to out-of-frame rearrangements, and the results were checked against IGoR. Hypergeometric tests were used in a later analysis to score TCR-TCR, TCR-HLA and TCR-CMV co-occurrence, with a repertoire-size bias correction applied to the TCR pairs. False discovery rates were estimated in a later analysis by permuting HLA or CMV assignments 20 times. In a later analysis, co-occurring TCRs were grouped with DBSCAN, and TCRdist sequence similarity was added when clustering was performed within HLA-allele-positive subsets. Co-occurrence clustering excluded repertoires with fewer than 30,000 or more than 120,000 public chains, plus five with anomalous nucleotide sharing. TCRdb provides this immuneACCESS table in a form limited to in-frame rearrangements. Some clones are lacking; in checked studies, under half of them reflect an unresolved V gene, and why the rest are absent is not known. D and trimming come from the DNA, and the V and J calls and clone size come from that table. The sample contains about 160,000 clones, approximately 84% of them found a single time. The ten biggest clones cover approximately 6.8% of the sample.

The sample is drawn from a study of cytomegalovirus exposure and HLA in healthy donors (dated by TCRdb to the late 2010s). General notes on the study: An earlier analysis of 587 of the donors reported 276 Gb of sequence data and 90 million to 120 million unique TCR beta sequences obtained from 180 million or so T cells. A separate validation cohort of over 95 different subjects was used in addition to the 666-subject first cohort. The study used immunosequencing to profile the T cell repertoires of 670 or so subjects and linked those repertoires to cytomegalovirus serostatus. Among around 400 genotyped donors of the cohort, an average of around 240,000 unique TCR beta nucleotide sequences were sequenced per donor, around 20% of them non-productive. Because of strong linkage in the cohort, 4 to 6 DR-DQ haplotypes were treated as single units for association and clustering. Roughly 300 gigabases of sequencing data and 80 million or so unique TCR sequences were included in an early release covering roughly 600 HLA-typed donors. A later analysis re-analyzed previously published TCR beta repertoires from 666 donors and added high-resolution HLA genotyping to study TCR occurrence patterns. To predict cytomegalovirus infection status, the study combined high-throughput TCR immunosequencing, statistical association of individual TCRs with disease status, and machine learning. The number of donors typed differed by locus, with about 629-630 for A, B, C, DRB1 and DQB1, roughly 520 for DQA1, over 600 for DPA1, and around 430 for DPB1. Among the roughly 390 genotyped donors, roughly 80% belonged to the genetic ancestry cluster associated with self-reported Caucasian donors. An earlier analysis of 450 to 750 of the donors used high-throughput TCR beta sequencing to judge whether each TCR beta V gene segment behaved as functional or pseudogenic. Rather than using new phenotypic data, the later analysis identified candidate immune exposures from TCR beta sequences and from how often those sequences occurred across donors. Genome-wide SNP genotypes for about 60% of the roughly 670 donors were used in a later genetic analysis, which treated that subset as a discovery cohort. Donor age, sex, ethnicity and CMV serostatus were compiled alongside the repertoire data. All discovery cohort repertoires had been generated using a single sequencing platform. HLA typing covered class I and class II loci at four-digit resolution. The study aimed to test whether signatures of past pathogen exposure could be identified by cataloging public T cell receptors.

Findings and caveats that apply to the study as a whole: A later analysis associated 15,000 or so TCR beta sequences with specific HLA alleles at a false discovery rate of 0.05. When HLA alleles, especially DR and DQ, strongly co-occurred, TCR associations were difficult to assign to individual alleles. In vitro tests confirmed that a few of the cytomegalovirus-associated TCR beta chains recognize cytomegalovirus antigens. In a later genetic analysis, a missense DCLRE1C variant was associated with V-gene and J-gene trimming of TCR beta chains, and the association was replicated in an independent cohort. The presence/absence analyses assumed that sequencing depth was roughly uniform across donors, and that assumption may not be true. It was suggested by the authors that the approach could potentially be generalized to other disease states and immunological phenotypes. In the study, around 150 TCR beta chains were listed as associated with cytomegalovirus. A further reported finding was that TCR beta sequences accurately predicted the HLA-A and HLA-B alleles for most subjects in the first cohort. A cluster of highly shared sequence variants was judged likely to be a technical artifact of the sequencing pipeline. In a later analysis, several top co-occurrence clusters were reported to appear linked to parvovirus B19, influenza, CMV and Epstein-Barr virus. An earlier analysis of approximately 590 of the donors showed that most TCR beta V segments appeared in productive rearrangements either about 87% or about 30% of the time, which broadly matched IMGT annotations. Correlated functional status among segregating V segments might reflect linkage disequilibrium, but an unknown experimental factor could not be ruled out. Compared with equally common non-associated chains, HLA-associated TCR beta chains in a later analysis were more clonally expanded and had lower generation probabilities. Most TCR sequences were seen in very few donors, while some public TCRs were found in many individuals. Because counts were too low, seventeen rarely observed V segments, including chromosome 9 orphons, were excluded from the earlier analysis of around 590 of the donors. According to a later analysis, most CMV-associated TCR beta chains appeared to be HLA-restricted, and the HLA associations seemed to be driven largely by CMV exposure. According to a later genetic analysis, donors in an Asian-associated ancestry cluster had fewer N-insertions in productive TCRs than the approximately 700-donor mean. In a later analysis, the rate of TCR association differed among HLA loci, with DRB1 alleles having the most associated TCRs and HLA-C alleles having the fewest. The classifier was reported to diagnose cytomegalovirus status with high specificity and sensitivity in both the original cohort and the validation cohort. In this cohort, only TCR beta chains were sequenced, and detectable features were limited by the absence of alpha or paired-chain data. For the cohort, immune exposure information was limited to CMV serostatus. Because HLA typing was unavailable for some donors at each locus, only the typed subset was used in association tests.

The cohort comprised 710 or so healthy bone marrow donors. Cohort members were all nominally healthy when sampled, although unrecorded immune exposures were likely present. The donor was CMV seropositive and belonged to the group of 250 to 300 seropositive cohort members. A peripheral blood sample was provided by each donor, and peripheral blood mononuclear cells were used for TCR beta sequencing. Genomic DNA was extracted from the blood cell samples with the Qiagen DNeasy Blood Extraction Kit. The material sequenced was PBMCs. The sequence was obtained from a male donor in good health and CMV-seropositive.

CDR3 region: CASSPVGGGTEAFF. The nucleotides read TGTGCCAGCAGCCCCGTGGGAGGGGGCACTGAAGCTTTCTTT. The chain links TRBV14 with TRBJ1-1; possibly the D gene is TRBD1, per 6 matching bases. V is reduced by 4 bases and J by 4 bases, leaving a spacing of 13 bases between them. The CDR3 holds 14 amino acids from the cysteine to the phenylalanine. CDR3 DNA only is kept here, 42 bases in frame from base 1. Based on the germline V gene, the CDR1 and CDR2 sequences are SGHDN and FVKESK.